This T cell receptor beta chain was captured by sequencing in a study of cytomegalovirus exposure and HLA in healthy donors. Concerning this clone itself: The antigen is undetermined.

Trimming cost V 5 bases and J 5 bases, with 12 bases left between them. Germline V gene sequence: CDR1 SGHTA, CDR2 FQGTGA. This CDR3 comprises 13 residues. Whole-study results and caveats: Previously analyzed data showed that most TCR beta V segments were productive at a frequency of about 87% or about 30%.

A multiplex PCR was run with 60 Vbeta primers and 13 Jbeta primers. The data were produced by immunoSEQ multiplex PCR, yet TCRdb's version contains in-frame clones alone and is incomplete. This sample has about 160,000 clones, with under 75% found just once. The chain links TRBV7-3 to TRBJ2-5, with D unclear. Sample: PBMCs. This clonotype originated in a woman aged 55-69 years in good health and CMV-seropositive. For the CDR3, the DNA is TGTGCCAGCAGCCCCGGATCCGGGGAGACCCAGTACTTC. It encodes CASSPGSGETQYF. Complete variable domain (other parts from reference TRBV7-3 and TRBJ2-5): GAGVSQTPSNKVTEKGKYVELRCDPISGHTALYWYRQSLGQGPEFLIYFQGTGAADDSGLPNDRFFAVRPEGSVSTLKIQRTERGDSAVYLCASSPGSGETQYFGPGTRLLVL.